This T cell receptor beta chain emerged from a study of long-term antiretroviral therapy in people with HIV. Sequencing relied on immunoSEQ assay v3.0, run at survey level. Clones were read by immunoSEQ multiplex PCR, and TCRdb kept only the in-frame ones, dropping some. Here the sample spans 15,000 to 20,000 clones, roughly nine tenths being singletons. The junction had 0 bases not matched to a gene; V was cut back by 0 bases and J by 8 bases. CDR1 and CDR2 (germline): SGDLS, YYNGEE. The CDR3 loop spans 14 amino acids. This clone was counted a few times. The sample consisted of unsorted PBMCs, taken 4.2 years after starting antiretroviral therapy. The TCR comes from a man aged 45 to 65 with HIV. This chain joins TRBV9 and TRBJ1-6; 9 nucleotides agree with TRBD1. The chain's CDR3 is CASSVGDRDSPLHF. The CDR3 nucleotides read TGTGCCAGCAGCGTAGGGGACAGGGATTCACCCCTCCACTTT.